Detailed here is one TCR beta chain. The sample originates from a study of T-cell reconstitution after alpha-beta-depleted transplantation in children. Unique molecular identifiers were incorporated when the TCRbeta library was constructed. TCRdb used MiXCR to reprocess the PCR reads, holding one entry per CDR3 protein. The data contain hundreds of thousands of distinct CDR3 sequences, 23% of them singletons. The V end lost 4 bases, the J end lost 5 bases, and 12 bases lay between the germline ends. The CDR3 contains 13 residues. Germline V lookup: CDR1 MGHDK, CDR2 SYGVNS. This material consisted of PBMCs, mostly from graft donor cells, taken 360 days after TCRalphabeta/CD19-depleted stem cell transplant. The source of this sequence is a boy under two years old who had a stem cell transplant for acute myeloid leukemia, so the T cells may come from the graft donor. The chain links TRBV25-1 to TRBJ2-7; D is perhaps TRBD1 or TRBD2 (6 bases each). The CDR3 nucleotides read TGTGCCAGCAGTGCCCGAGGGGGGAACGAGCAGTACGTC. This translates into CASSARGGNEQYV.